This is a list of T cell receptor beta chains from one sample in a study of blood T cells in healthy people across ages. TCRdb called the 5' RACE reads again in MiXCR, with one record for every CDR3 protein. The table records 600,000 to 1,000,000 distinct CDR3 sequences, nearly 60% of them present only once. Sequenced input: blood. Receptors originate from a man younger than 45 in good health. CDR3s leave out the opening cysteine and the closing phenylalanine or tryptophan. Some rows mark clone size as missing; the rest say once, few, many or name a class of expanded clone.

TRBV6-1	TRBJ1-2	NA	ASSHRTGDYSYT
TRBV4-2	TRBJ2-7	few	ASSQGSGQIAYEQY
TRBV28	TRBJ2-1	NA	AISEDSNYNEQF
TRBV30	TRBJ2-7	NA	AWSFGTGGDEQY
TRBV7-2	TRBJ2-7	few	ASSKTPAYEQY
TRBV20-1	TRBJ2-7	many	SARELAGLHYEQY
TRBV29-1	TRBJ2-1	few	SVDQGGGQF
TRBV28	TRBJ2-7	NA	ASTEALAGTYEQY
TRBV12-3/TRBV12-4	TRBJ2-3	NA	ASTRSGQGAGDTQY
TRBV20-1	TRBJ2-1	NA	SARDTRSYNEQF
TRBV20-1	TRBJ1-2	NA	SAREVGSGYT
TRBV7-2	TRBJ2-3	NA	ASSLYYTDTQY
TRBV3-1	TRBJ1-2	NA	ASSTSAGEQYGYT
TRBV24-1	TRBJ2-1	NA	ATSDLGSSEQF
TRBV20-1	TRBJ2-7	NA	SAPNPSANSYEQY
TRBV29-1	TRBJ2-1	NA	SVKRVGVQNEQF
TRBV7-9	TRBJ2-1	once	ASRSDHAEQF
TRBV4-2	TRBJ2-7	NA	ASSPSGSLYEQY
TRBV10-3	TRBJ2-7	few	AISVKGRTGGEQY
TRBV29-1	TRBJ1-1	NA	SAKWGATEAF
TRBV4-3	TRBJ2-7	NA	ASSQEPGATYEQY
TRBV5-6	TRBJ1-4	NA	ASSLGAQHGKLF
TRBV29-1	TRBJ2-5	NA	SVGTGVWETQY
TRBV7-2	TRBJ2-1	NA	ASSQGLKTAPF
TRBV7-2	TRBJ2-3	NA	ASIPRASVYADTQY
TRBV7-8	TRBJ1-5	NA	ASSPRDMAAQPQH
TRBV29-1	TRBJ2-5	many	SVETAQETQY
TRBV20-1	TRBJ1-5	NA	SARISPYSNQPQH
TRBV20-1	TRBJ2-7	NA	SALPGHSYEQY
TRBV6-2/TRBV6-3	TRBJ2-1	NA	ASRSGTGPSYNEQF
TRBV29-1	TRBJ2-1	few	SASLVALNEQF
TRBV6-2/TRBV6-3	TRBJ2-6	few	ASSSYREHSGANVLT
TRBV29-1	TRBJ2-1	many	SVEGSDKGMDEQF
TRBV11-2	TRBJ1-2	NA	ASSPWTGSGYT
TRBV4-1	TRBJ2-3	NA	ASSHSPRASGDADTQY
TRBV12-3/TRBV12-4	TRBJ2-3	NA	ASSGVGADTQY
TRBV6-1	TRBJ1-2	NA	ASSENGGIYGYT
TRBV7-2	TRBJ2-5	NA	ASSAQGAGTQY
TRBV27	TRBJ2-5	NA	ASTPSGGETQY
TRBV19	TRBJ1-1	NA	ATQGQGTEAF
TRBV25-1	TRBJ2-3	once	ASGETGVTDTQY
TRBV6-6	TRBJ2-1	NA	ASSSYRDSYNEQF
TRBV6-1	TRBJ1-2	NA	ASSEAYDRGGYT
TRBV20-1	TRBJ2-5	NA	SANLQQETQY
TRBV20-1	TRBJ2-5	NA	SIRTSGVETQY
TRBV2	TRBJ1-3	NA	ASSMASGNTIY
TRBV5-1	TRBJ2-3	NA	AGSWSDDTDTHY
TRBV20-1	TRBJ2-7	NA	SASPVGPSSYEQY
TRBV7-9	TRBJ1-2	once	ASSLGTAVRGYGYT
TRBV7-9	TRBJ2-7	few	ASSLRQREPY
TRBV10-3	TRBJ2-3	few	ATATSTDTQY
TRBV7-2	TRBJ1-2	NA	ASSFRQGERGYT
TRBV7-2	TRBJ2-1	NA	ASSLVGTKTYNEQF
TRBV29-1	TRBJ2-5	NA	SGVVNEQY
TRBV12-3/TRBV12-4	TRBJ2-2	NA	ASSLVEGTGELF
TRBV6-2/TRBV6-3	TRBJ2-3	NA	ASSYDTGSTDTQY
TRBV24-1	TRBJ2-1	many	ATSDENREQF
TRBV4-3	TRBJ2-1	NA	ASSPPNRANEQF
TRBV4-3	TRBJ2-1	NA	ASSQAVVGVPGGEQF